The 9 T cell receptor beta chains listed next were all sequenced from one sample in a study of blood T cell repertoires in COVID-19. Profiled with immunoSEQ multiplex PCR; TCRdb holds only in-frame clones, not every one. The repertoire holds 150,000 to 200,000 clones, with roughly 80% as singletons. Sample: peripheral blood. Every receptor here comes from a human donor with acute or convalescent COVID-19. The donor label of this sample is uncertain.

This clone was seen only once. This rearrangement joins TRBV5-4 to TRBJ2-5; 8 nucleotides match TRBD1. The CDR3 length is 13 residues. The germline V gene has CDR1 SGHNT and CDR2 YYREEE (reference sequence). The trim removed 2 bases at V and 4 bases at J, leaving 1 base unmatched. CDR3 residues: CASSFTGGETQYF. DNA for the CDR3: TGTGCCAGCAGCTTTACAGGGGGAGAGACCCAGTACTTC.

The CDR3: CALGGWNFNSPLHF. The DNA for the CDR3 is TGTGCCCTGGGGGGGTGGAACTTTAATTCACCCCTCCACTTT. The chain recombines TRBV30 with TRBJ1-6; maybe TRBD1 (5 bases). The CDR3 consists of 14 residues. Looked up from germline, CDR1 is GTSNPN and CDR2 is SVGIG (reference sequence). V lost 8 bases and J 6 bases, leaving 17 bases between the germline ends.

V usage is TRBV9 and J usage is TRBJ2-7, with D hard to call. CDR3 length: 14 amino acids. V lost 0 bases to trimming and J lost 6 bases, with 13 bases between them. Germline V lookup: CDR1 SGDLS, CDR2 YYNGEE. Here the CDR3 reads CASSVDLYPGEQYF. CDR3 nucleotides: TGTGCCAGCAGCGTAGATCTTTACCCGGGCGAGCAGTACTTC.

The V call is TRBV5-1, the J call TRBJ1-3, with D possibly TRBD1 on 5 matching bases. The CDR3 consists of 15 residues. Trimming stripped 4 bases from V and 0 bases from J, with 11 bases between. Germline CDR1 reads SGHRS; CDR2 reads YFSETQ. CDR3 sequence: CASSIDSPSGNTIYF. The DNA for the CDR3 is TGCGCCAGCAGCATAGACAGTCCCTCTGGAAACACCATATATTTT.

V usage is TRBV2 and J usage is TRBJ1-6; 8 bases are a match to TRBD1. This CDR3 is built from 14 residues. Germline CDR1 is SNHLY and CDR2 is FYNNEI. Germline trimming cut 6 bases from V and 10 bases from J; bases unmatched to any gene: 8. CDR3 sequence (DNA): TGTGCCAGCAGGGGGACAGGCGGAAACTCACCCCTCCACTTT. Its translation is CASRGTGGNSPLHF.

The CDR3 loop is CASSYGTANQPQHF. The CDR3 nucleotides are TGTGCCAGCAGTTATGGGACAGCTAATCAGCCCCAGCATTTT. This sequence joins TRBV6-2 or TRBV6-3 and TRBJ1-5; 7 bases match TRBD1. The CDR3 is 14 residues long. Germline V gene sequence: CDR1 MNHEY, CDR2 SVGEGT. After removal of 3 bases from V and 4 bases from J, the junction contained 3 bases not matched to a gene.

The chain carries TRBV29-1 and TRBJ1-1; D might be TRBD1 (5 bases). V was clipped by 5 bases and J by 1 base, with 11 bases between them. The germline V gene has CDR1 SQVTM and CDR2 ANQGSEA. The CDR3 totals 13 residues. In DNA, the CDR3 is TGCAGCGTTACGACAGACTCGAACACTGAAGCTTTCTTT. Its protein product is CSVTTDSNTEAFF.

This clone was counted a single time. The CDR3, as DNA: TGTGCCTGGACCGTTACCTACAATGAGCAGTTCTTC. This codes for CAWTVTYNEQFF. J is TRBJ2-1 and V is TRBV30, with unresolved D. CDR3 size: 12 residues. The germline gives CDR1 GTSNPN, CDR2 SVGIG (reference sequence). V gave up 4 bases and J gave up 2 bases, with 6 bases separating them.

This rearrangement joins TRBV3-1 (or the pseudogene TRBV3-2) to TRBJ1-6; tentative D call: TRBD1 (6 bases). CDR1 LGHDT and CDR2 YNNKEL come from the germline V gene (reference sequence). V dropped 0 bases and J dropped 4 bases, with 13 bases sitting between them. The CDR3 is made up of 17 amino acids. DNA of the CDR3: TGTGCCAGCAGCCAAGAAGATAGGGGGATATATAATTCACCCCTCCACTTT. It translates to CASSQEDRGIYNSPLHF.